This TCR beta chain came from a study of shared clonotypes between healthy human individuals (dated by TCRdb to the early 2020s). Notes on the research overall: The cohort comprised two women and a few men aged 18 to 49 years. Between about 0.85 and 10 billion PBMCs per donor were obtained by leukapheresis. Different laboratories and diverse techniques were used to prepare libraries and sequence TCR repertoires, to increase sequencing depth and limit assay-specific biases. For each donor, CD4 naive and CD4 memory were each run on three plates, CD8 naive on two plates, and CD8 memory on one plate. To estimate repertoire size and how much clonotype sharing occurs between individuals, the study deeply sequenced the blood TCR repertoires of five or six healthy adults.

Using the deep immunoSEQ assay, TCR CDR3 regions were amplified from genomic DNA by multiplex PCR. For each cell subset, the extracted genomic DNA was distributed evenly across all wells of several immunoSEQ 96-well plates, and each plate served as one replicate. For sorted subsets, approximately 190 ng genomic DNA, equal to about 30,000 T cell genomes, was loaded into each replicate PCR. Purified libraries were measured with a Qubit 3.0 fluorometer, size-checked on a Bioanalyzer 2100, and measured again with the KAPA Library Quantification kit. Every immunoSEQ 96-well plate was sequenced on a dedicated single-read 150-cycle Illumina NextSeq 550 flow cell. Per the authors' processing: Because only junctional sequences without quality scores were contained in the immunoSEQ output, filtering matching that applied to full-length reads could not be performed. Sequences were annotated with PyIR, a Python wrapper for IgBLAST v1.9, using IMGT germline references to assign V/J genes and CDR3. Any read was removed if the V/J assignment was weak (E-value above 1e-6), the CDR3 was missing, or the read contained stop codons, out-of-frame junctions, or ambiguous translated residues. V3J clonotypes were defined as sequences sharing the same inferred V gene, J gene, and CDR3 amino acid sequence. The percentage overlap between two repertoires was calculated by dividing the number of shared unique clonotypes by the size of the smaller repertoire. RTK rarefaction, the Chao1 estimator, and Recon v2.1 estimates of unobserved clonotypes were used to assess repertoire richness. Generation probabilities were computed with OLGA for all TCRbeta clonotypes obtained by the gDNA method from four donors. The clones in this table, taken by TCRdb from immuneACCESS, are in-frame only. Not every clone is retained; where verified, under half of the shortfall comes from an unresolved V gene, and the cause of the rest is unknown. V and J calls plus clone size are reproduced from that table; the DNA served to infer D and trimming. In this sample the table shows hundreds of thousands of clones, 95% to 97% of which occur a single time. Approximately 0.2% of the sample comes from the top ten.

Details on this clone: It has no known antigen specificity. No quality values exist for individual bases; no much larger clone is one base distant.

What the authors observed across the whole study: Compared with non-shared clonotypes, the clonotypes found in all four sorted-subset donors had higher generation probabilities. Only blood was sampled, and tissue TCR repertoires likely differ from those in blood. Incomplete sequencing was indicated by rarefaction of sorted-subset datasets, despite the large sequencing depth. The small number of donors limited the genetic and exposure-history diversity represented. Estimated clonotype richness was generally larger for naive than for memory subsets. Across four donors, roughly 5% of naive CD4, roughly 3.5% of naive CD8, around 2.1% of memory CD4, and over 0.35% of memory CD8 clonotypes were shared. Pairwise subsampling led to the expectation that sequencing depth would affect the degree of clonotype sharing among donors.

For the CD8 naive samples, CD45RO-negative cells were positively selected for CCR7, yielding a CD45RA+CCR7+ population from which TemRA cells were excluded. The donors were healthy, HIV-negative adults with no recently reported acute infections or vaccinations. Every donor was a Caucasian adult living in Nashville, Tennessee, USA. After blood collection by leukapheresis, PBMCs were isolated using Ficoll-Histopaque density gradient centrifugation and then cryopreserved in the vapor phase of liquid nitrogen. Analytical flow cytometry was used to check the purity and quantity of every magnetically sorted T cell population. Genomic DNA was isolated from every sorted fraction and measured by UV absorbance on a Nanodrop 2000c. For CDR1 and CDR2, the germline V gene lists MNHEY and SVGAGI. Trimming at the junction amounts to 2 bases on V and 4 bases on J, and the germline ends lie 14 bases apart. The CDR3, cysteine through phenylalanine, is 16 amino acids long. Of the read, only the CDR3 DNA is kept; its 48 bases are in frame from base 1.

The sample was naive CD8+ T cells sorted from blood. This sample's cell subset or site label indicates: CD45RA+CCR7+. The sequence links TRBV6-5 to TRBJ2-2, with no confident D gene call. The TCR sequence derives from a man aged 25 to 40 in good health. The DNA is TGTGCCAGCAGTTACAGGGTTGGGGAACCCACCGGGGAGCTGTTTTTT. Its translation reads: CASSYRVGEPTGELFF.